These 9 T cell receptor beta chains came from one sample sequenced in a study of human T cells and chemical hapten exposure. MiXCR, applied by TCRdb to the RACE reads, yields one record per CDR3 protein. The sample lists 65,000 to 85,000 distinct CDR3 sequences, approximately 12% seen once, with 3.5% in the top ten. This sample's time point: patch test 1, 2 weeks after DPC sensitization. The treatment here: therapeutic diphenylcyclopropenone sensitization with weekly scalp DPC. The sequencing used whole blood, collected in connection with sensitization to the hapten diphenylcyclopropenone (DPC). Every receptor here comes from a woman between 55 and 75 years old with alopecia areata. Some clones in this sample may be carry-over from other donors' samples.

The V call is TRBV20-1, the J call TRBJ1-5; D is ambiguous. Germline assignment: CDR1 DFQATT and CDR2 SNEGSKA (reference sequence). Trimming stripped 1 base from V and 3 bases from J, with 7 bases between. This CDR3 region has 13 residues. CDR3 sequence (DNA): TGCAGTGCTAGAGGGGATCCCAATCAGCCCCAGCATTTT. This gives the protein CSARGDPNQPQHF.

This clonotype was observed at least ten times. This sequence joins TRBV6-1 and TRBJ2-1; the D gene is possibly TRBD2 (5 bases). The CDR3 sequence is 13 residues long. CDR1 is MNHNS, CDR2 SASEGT, per germline. The V and J ends lost 6 bases and 9 bases respectively, with 15 bases between them. The CDR3 sequence: CASRTDLSSEQFF. The DNA for the CDR3 is TGTGCCAGCAGGACGGACTTGTCGAGTGAGCAGTTCTTC.

V is TRBV6-6 and J is TRBJ2-1; TRBD2 aligns across 8 bases. In germline, CDR1 is MNHNY, CDR2 SVGAGI (reference sequence). This CDR3 is built from 17 residues. Germline trimming cut 6 bases from V and 4 bases from J; bases unmatched to any gene: 14. CDR3 sequence reads: CASSQSGTSEDYNEQFF. DNA of the CDR3: TGTGCCAGCAGCCAAAGCGGGACTAGTGAGGATTACAATGAGCAGTTCTTC.

Many counts were recorded for this clonotype. The gene calls are TRBV27 and TRBJ1-4; TRBD1 is a possible D gene (6 bases). The CDR3 sequence is 14 residues long. Germline assignment: CDR1 MNHEY and CDR2 SMNVEV (reference sequence). V lost 5 bases, J lost 5 bases, and 12 bases lay in between. CDR3 residues: CASSTGWPNEKLFF. The CDR3, as DNA: TGTGCCAGCAGTACAGGGTGGCCGAATGAAAAACTGTTTTTT.

For this clonotype: A much larger clone lies a single base off, so this may be a read error. V gene TRBV12-3 or TRBV12-4 combines with J gene TRBJ2-1; perhaps TRBD2 as D (6 bases). V was trimmed by 7 bases and J by 6 bases, leaving 13 bases between them. The CDR3 is made up of 13 amino acids. CDR3 residues: CASNKGLRNEQFF. DNA for the CDR3: TGTGCCAGCAATAAGGGACTTCGCAATGAGCAGTTCTTC.

This clonotype occurred a few times. The chain is built from TRBV20-1 and TRBJ2-7; 7 bases match TRBD1. CDR3 length equals 14 residues. V trimming: 5 bases; J trimming: 2 bases; junction bases outside the gene matches: 9. The germline CDR1 and CDR2 sequences are DFQATT and SNEGSKA (reference sequence). CDR3 loop: CSAEDSQGAYEQYF. CDR3 DNA: TGCAGTGCTGAAGACTCTCAGGGGGCCTACGAGCAGTACTTC.

This clonotype has a count of ten or more. The chain employs TRBV2 and TRBJ2-1; D might be TRBD2 (6 bases). The CDR3 length is 15 residues. V lost 7 bases, J lost 7 bases, and 20 bases lay in between. The V gene's germline CDR1 is SNHLY and CDR2 FYNNEI. The CDR3: CASTLTGESRNEQFF. CDR3 coding DNA: TGTGCCAGCACCCTAACGGGGGAGAGTAGGAATGAGCAGTTCTTC.

In its sample, this clonotype was seen many times. The chain combines TRBV20-1 with TRBJ2-4; TRBD1 matches 9 bases. The CDR3 runs 13 residues. CDR1 DFQATT and CDR2 SNEGSKA come from the germline V gene (reference sequence). Written as DNA, the CDR3 is TGCAGCGGACATGACAGGGGGGCAAACATTCAGTACTTC. Translated, it gives CSGHDRGANIQYF.

In this sample, this clonotype turned up a few times. The chain combines TRBV10-3 with TRBJ1-4, with 7 bases aligning to TRBD1. CDR1 is ENHRY and CDR2 is SYGVKD in the germline V gene. CDR3 length equals 13 residues. With V trimmed by 4 bases and J by 8 bases, 4 bases remained unmatched. The CDR3 loop reads CAISGQGREKLFF. In DNA, the CDR3 is TGTGCCATCAGTGGACAGGGTCGGGAAAAACTGTTTTTT.